Described below is a single TCR beta chain sequence and its context. Its antigen remains unidentified. Profiled with immunoSEQ multiplex PCR; TCRdb holds only in-frame clones, not every one. The table records 130,000 or so clones, 93% of them present only once. This sample stems from a study of T cell responses to AZD1222 COVID-19 vaccine. Points from the study as a whole: Reportedly, nearly half the spike-specific TCRs target unmutated variant regions.

The CDR3 is 15 amino acids. J was trimmed by 15 bases and V by 0 bases; bases with no gene match: 11. CDR1 and CDR2 from the germline V gene are MNHEY and SVGAGI. Material: peripheral blood, obtained on day 0 of AZD1222 vaccination. The sequence derives from an adult in good health. The chain links TRBV6-5 to TRBJ1-6; 7 nucleotides line up with TRBD1. The CDR3: CASSYSGGLNPRLHF. The DNA for the CDR3 is TGTGCCAGCAGTTACTCAGGGGGCCTAAACCCCCGCCTCCACTTT.